This T cell receptor beta chain was profiled in a study of blood T cell repertoires in COVID-19. The assay was immunoSEQ multiplex PCR, and TCRdb's table has in-frame clones only and misses some. The sample lists about 230,000 clones; around 80% were seen once. Germline lookup yields CDR1 LNHNV and CDR2 YYDKDF (reference sequence). CDR3 length: 14 residues. V shed 4 bases and J shed 9 bases, with 16 bases lying between them. The receptor was derived from a man aged 60 to 75 who had recovered from COVID-19. The source material was PBMCs or T cells enriched from blood (not recorded which). The chain has TRBV15 and TRBJ1-5, with D possibly being TRBD1 (6 bases). The DNA for the CDR3 is TGTGCCACCAGCATGGCAGGGGAAAGGGGGCCCCAGCATTTT. It specifies CATSMAGERGPQHF.